This record concerns one T cell receptor (beta chain) sequence. The antigen remains unidentified. The CDR3 totals 15 residues. V dropped 3 bases and J dropped 2; count of bases not matched to a gene: 5. Each CDR3 protein is one row after TCRdb ran MiXCR on the 5' RACE reads. The table lists 450,000 or so distinct CDR3 sequences, more than 13% of them singletons. This record belongs to a study of identical twins. Notes on the study in general: Modelling underestimated the level of out-of-frame TCR alpha sharing observed in monozygotic twins. Zero-insertion analyses might be partly confounded by invariant T cells like MAIT and iNKT. Twins shared beta out-of-frame sequences in excess, but this excess was weaker.

The same sample was also used in a study of yellow fever vaccine responses in identical twins. That paper states: Each twin's T cell response to the vaccine was reported to look partly convergent and partly personalized.

The source is a woman aged 18 to 35 in good health. This chain uses TRBV12-3 or TRBV12-4 with TRBJ2-3; TRBD2 matches 7 bases. The sequencing input was CD4+ T cells sorted from blood. CDR3: CASSFQAGYTDTQYF. The CDR3 DNA follows: TGTGCCAGCAGTTTTCAAGCGGGGTACACAGATACGCAGTATTTT.